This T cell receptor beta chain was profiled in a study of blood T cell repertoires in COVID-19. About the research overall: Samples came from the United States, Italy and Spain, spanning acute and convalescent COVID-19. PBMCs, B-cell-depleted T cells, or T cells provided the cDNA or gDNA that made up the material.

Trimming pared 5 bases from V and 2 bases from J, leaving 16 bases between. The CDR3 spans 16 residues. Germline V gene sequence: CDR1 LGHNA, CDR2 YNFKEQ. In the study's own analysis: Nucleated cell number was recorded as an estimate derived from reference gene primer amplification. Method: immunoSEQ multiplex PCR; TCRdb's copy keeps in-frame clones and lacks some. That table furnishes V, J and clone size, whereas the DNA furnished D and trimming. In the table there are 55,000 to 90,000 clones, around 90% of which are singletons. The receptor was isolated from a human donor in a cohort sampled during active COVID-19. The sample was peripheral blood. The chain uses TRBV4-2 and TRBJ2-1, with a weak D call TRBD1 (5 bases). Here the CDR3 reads CASSLGPAGTYNEQFF. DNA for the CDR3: TGTGCCAGCAGCTTAGGGCCGGCAGGGACCTACAATGAGCAGTTCTTC.